Detailed here is one T cell receptor beta chain. Its antigen is undetermined. The read is 3 residues too short to cover the CDR3 end, so that end is filled in from the germline J gene. The data originate from a study of T cells in women clearing cervical HPV infection. Study findings and constraints: Effector/memory and HPV-specific T cells were not isolated, and association timing is unknown.

Only in-frame clones appear in the TCRdb table, and some are missing; sequencing was by immunoSEQ multiplex PCR. The sample has 35,000 to 50,000 clones, and its top ten clones hold 7% to 9.5%. The germline CDR1 and CDR2 sequences are SEHNR and FQNEAQ (reference sequence). Trimming stripped 10 bases from V and 9 bases from J, with 25 bases between. This CDR3 comprises 15 residues. The V gene is TRBV7-9, the J gene TRBJ2-1; a weak D match, TRBD2 (6 bases). The specimen was blood buffy coat. The receptor was isolated from a woman aged 18-70 years with a cervical HPV16 infection that either progressed to CIN3+ or cleared (not recorded which). The CDR3 DNA, read in part, is TGTGCCACCGCCGGGACTCCAAGGGGATATGGTGAG. Protein: CATAGTPRGYGE. The complete CDR3 reads CATAGTPRGYGEQFF.